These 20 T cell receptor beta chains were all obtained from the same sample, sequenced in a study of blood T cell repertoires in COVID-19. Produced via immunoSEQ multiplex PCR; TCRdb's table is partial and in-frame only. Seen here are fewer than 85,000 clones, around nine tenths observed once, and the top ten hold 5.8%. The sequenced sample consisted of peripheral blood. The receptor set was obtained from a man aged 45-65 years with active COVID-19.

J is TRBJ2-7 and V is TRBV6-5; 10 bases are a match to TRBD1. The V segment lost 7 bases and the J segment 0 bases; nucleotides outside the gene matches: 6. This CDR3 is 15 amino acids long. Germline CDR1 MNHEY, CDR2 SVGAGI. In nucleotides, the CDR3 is TGTGCCAGCAATGTGGACAGGGGGAGCTCCTACGAGCAGTACTTC. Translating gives CASNVDRGSSYEQYF.

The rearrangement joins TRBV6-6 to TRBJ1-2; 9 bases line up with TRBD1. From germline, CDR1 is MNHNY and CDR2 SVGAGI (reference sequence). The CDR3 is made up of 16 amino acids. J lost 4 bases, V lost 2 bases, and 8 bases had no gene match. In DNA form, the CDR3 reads TGTGCCAGCAGTTACCCTAGGACAGGGGACCCCTATGGCTACACCTTC. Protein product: CASSYPRTGDPYGYTF.

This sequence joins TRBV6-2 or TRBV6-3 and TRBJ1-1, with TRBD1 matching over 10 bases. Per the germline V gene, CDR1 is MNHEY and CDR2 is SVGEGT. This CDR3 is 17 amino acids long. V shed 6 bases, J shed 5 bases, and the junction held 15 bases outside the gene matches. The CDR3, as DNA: TGTGCCAGCAGCGACCCGGGACAGGGGCCTCGTAGGACTGAAGCTTTCTTT. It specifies CASSDPGQGPRRTEAFF.

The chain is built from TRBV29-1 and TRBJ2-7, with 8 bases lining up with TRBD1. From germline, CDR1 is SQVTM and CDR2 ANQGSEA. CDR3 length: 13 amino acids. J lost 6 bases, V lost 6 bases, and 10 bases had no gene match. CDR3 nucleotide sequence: TGCAGCGTCGGATCCGGGACAGGTCGCGAGCAGTACTTC. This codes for CSVGSGTGREQYF.

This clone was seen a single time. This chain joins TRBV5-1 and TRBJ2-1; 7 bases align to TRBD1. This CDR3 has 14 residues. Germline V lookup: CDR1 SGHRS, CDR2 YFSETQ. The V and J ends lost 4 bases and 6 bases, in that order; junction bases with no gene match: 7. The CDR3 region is CASSALTGANEQFF. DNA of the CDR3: TGCGCCAGCAGCGCCCTTACAGGGGCCAATGAGCAGTTCTTC.

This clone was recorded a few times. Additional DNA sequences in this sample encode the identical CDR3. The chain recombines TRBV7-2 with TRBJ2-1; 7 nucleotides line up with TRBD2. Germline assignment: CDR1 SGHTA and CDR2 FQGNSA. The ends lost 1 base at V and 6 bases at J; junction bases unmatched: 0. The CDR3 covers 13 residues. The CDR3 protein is CASSLGGGNEQFF. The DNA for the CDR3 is TGTGCCAGCAGCTTAGGGGGGGGCAATGAGCAGTTCTTC.

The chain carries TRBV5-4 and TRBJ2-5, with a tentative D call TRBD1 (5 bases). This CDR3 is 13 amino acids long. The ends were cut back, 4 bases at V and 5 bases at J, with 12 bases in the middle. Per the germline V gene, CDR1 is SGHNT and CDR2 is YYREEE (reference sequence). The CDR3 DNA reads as TGTGCCAGCAGCCCCCAGGGTCGGGAGACCCAGTACTTC. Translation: CASSPQGRETQYF.

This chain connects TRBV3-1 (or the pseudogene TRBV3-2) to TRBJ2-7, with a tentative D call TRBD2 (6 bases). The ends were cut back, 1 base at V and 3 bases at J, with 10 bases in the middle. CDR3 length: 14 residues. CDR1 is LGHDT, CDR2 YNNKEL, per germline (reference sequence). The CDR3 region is CASSQVTSYYEQYF. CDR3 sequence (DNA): TGTGCCAGCAGCCAAGTTACTAGCTACTACGAGCAGTACTTC.

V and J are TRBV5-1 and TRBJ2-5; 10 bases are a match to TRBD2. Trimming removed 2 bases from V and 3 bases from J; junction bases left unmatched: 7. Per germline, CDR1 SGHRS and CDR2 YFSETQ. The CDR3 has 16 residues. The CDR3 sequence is CASSLGGLAGEETQYF. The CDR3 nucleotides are TGCGCCAGCAGCTTAGGGGGGCTAGCGGGAGAAGAGACCCAGTACTTC.

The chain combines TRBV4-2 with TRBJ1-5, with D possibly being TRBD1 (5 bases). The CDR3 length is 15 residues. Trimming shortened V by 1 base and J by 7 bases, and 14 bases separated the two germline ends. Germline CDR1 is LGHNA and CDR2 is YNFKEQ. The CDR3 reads CASSQGEQGGQPQHF. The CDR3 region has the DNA TGTGCCAGCAGCCAAGGCGAGCAGGGCGGCCAGCCCCAGCATTTT.

For the CDR3, the DNA is TGTGCCATCAGTGACCCCTCAGGGAACTACGAGCAGTACTTC. It translates to CAISDPSGNYEQYF. The rearrangement links TRBV10-3 to TRBJ2-7; possibly TRBD1 for D (5 bases). V lost 3 bases to trimming and J lost 3 bases, with 12 bases between them. The CDR3 totals 14 residues. In germline, CDR1 is ENHRY, CDR2 SYGVKD.

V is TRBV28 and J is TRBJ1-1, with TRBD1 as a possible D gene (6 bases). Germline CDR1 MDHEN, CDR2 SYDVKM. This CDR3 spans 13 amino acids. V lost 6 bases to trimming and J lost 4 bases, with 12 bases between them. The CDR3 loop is CASRAPGATEAFF. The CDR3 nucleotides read TGTGCCAGCAGGGCACCAGGGGCCACTGAAGCTTTCTTT.

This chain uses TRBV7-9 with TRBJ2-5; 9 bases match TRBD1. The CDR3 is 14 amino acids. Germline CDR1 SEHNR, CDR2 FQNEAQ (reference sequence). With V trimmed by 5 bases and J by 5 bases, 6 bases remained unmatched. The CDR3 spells CASSPGTGLETQYF. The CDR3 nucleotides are TGTGCCAGCAGCCCAGGGACAGGGCTTGAGACCCAGTACTTC.

CDR3 sequence: CATSDLEQGGTGELFF. The CDR3 region has the DNA TGTGCCACCAGTGATCTCGAACAGGGCGGCACCGGGGAGCTGTTTTTT. This chain joins TRBV24-1 and TRBJ2-2, with a weak D call TRBD1 (6 bases). This CDR3 is built from 16 residues. Trimming shortened V by 3 bases and J by 4 bases, and 14 bases separated the two germline ends. Per the germline V gene, CDR1 is KGHDR and CDR2 is SFDVKD.

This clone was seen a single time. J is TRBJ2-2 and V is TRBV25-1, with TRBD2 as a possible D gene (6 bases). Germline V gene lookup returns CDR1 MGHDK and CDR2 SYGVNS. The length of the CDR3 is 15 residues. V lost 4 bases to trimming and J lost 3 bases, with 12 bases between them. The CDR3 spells CASSVPSGDTGELFF. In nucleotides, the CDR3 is TGTGCCAGCAGTGTCCCATCGGGGGACACCGGGGAGCTGTTTTTT.

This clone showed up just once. CDR3 coding DNA: TGTGCCAGCAGCTTAGCGGGCGGGGTCCAAGAGACCCAGTACTTC. It translates to CASSLAGGVQETQYF. The rearrangement joins TRBV7-9 to TRBJ2-5; possibly TRBD2 for D (6 bases). Germline CDR1 and CDR2: SEHNR and FQNEAQ (reference sequence). This CDR3 comprises 15 residues. V was cut by 0 bases and J by 1 base, with 9 bases left in between.

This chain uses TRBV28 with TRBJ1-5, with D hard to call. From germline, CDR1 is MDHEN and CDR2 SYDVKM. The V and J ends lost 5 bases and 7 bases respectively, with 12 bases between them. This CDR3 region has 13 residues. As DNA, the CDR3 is TGTGCCAGCAGTACCCGACGAGGACAGCCCCAGCATTTT. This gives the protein CASSTRRGQPQHF.

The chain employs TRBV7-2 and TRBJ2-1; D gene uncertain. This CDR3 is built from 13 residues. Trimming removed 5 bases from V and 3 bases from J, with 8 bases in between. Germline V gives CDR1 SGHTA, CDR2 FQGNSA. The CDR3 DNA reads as TGTGCCAGCAGCATCCCCAACTACAATGAGCAGTTCTTC. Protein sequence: CASSIPNYNEQFF.

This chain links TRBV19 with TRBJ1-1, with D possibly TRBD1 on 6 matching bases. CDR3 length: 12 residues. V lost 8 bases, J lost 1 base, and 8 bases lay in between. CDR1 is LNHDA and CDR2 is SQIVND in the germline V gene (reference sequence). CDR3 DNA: TGTGCCAGTCTAGGGGGGAACACTGAAGCTTTCTTT. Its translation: CASLGGNTEAFF.

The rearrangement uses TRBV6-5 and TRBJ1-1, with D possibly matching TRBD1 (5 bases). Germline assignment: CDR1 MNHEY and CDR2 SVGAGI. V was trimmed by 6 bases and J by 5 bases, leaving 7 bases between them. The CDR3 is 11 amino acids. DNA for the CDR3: TGTGCCAGCAGAAGGGGAACTGAAGCTTTCTTT. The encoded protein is CASRRGTEAFF.